This T cell receptor beta chain came from a study of T cells after yellow fever vaccination (dated by TCRdb to between 2018 and 2020). Study-wide context: Libraries from fractions with low cell numbers were prepared with the SMART-Seq v4 Ultra Low Input RNA kit. Bulk TCR alpha and beta repertoires were sequenced longitudinally to track T-cell clones before and after primary and booster YFV17D yellow fever vaccination. Two healthy male donors, one aged 18 to 29 and one aged 30 to 39 years, made up the cohort. Blood was collected at multiple timepoints before and after primary and secondary immunization, and bulk PBMC replicates and cell subsets were isolated.

About this clonotype itself: Its antigen is not yet known. Per-nucleotide qualities are absent, and no much larger clonotype sits a single base away.

Compared with germline, V lacks 5 bases and J lacks 9 bases; bases without a gene match: 5. CDR1 and CDR2 are read off the germline V gene as SGHDT and YYEEEE. There are 13 amino acids in the CDR3, from cysteine to phenylalanine inclusive. The entry retains the CDR3 DNA only, 39 bases that are in frame from base 1. Study-wide conclusions, independent of this receptor: A small share of clonotypes occurred in both CD4 and CD8 compartments, likely arising from convergent recombination. Computational filtering was required because FACS-sorted repertoires could contain abundant contaminating clonotypes from the bulk population. Compared with the primary T-cell response, the secondary T-cell response was faster but weaker, reaching its peak on day 5 rather than on day 15. Most clones expanded after primary vaccination were re-detected after the booster (around 96% of CD4 and approximately 89% of CD8), suggesting broad memory maintenance. The study included only two donors, which limits how far the findings can be generalized.

The meaning of the sample's treatment or condition label: live attenuated yellow fever vaccine strain. At every blood-draw timepoint, two biological replicates of bulk PBMCs were collected. A standard Ficoll-Paque protocol was used to isolate PBMCs from peripheral blood. RNA was extracted with TriZol from bulk PBMCs, CD4 and CD8 fractions, and dextramer-positive and dextramer-negative fractions. TCR cDNA was synthesized by 5'RACE template switching, which introduced a universal primer site and unique molecular identifiers. Priming of cDNA synthesis was performed from both the TCR alpha and TCR beta constant segments. Library amplification involved two PCR steps, and the second step added sample barcodes and sequencing adapters. Sequencing of the libraries was done on either Illumina HiSeq 2500 (2x100 bp) or NovaSeq (2x150 bp). As for how the authors treated the data: MIGEC was used to demultiplex reads and collapse the reads into UMI consensus sequences, and MiXCR was used for V(D)J alignment. Vaccine-responding clonotypes were identified with edgeR using replicate PBMC samples, with FDR below 0.01 and a log2 fold change above 5 up to day 15 being required. Each bulk clonotype was labeled CD4 or CD8 based on which sequenced repertoire, CD4 or CD8, contained the clonotype at higher abundance. TCRdb reran the public reads through fastp at Q25 and MiXCR, keeping productive beta chains. Here each entry gathers all rows of one CDR3 protein and keeps the most common genes and DNA. Clone size and V and J calls follow TCRdb, not the original study. This sample gives approximately 550,000 distinct CDR3 sequences in total; about 19% of them show up just once. The top ten clonotypes cover over 11% of the sample.

The receptor chain draws on TRBV5-6 and TRBJ2-1; 10 central bases correspond to TRBD2. The sample in question was PBMCs, obtained 15 days after the yellow fever booster vaccination. This sequence originates from a man younger than 40 who received the YFV17D yellow fever vaccine. The nucleotide sequence reads TGTGCCAGCAGACTAGCGGGAAGGTTTGAGCAGTTCTTC. It translates to CASRLAGRFEQFF.